The rows below give T cell receptor beta chains drawn from one sample of a study of response to subunit inactivated influenza vaccine. TCRdb re-derived calls from the RT-PCR reads in MiXCR, one entry per CDR3 protein. The sample carries 400,000 to 550,000 distinct CDR3 sequences, about 25% recorded once. The sequencing used CD4+ T cells sorted from PBMCs, collected 5 days after vaccination. The source of these receptors is a man aged 45-60 years who received an inactivated influenza vaccine. Both conserved end residues are part of each CDR3. A D gene is named only where the DNA matches it firmly. Clone size is shown for a subset of rows, as once, few, many or a class of expanded clone.

J	size	D	V	CDR3	DNA
TRBJ1-2	NA	NA	TRBV20-1	CSARDPGGANYGYTF	TGCAGTGCTAGAGACCCGGGTGGGGCTAACTATGGCTACACCTTC
TRBJ2-1	NA	TRBD2	TRBV5-1	CASSWTSGVHNEQFF	TGCGCCAGCAGCTGGACTAGCGGGGTTCACAATGAGCAGTTCTTC
TRBJ1-6	NA	NA	TRBV27	CATRSLENSPLHF	TGTGCCACCCGGTCACTTGAGAATTCACCCCTCCACTTT
TRBJ2-7	NA	TRBD2	TRBV28	CASSSSGGLAIEQYF	TGTGCCAGCAGTTCAAGCGGCGGACTAGCGATCGAGCAGTACTTC
TRBJ2-3	NA	TRBD2	TRBV20-1	CCARDSGLAGGSDTQYF	TGCTGTGCTAGAGATTCTGGACTAGCGGGAGGGAGTGATACGCAGTATTTT
TRBJ1-2	NA	NA	TRBV7-9	CASSLGAGQHYGYTF	TGTGCCAGCAGCTTGGGGGCGGGGCAGCACTATGGCTACACCTTC
TRBJ1-1	NA	NA	TRBV28	CASSLRGVSNTEAFF	TGTGCCAGCAGTTTGAGGGGGGTATCGAACACTGAAGCTTTCTTT
TRBJ2-1	few	NA	TRBV5-1	CASSKDHYNEQFF	TGCGCCAGCAGCAAGGACCACTACAATGAGCAGTTCTTC
TRBJ2-7	NA	NA	TRBV3-1	CASSQGTNAYEQYF	TGTGCCAGCAGCCAAGGGACTAACGCCTACGAGCAGTACTTC
TRBJ2-4	few	TRBD2	TRBV20-1	CSALPGTSGGRDIQYF	TGCAGTGCGCTTCCTGGGACTAGCGGGGGGAGGGACATTCAGTACTTC
TRBJ2-1	NA	TRBD2	TRBV6-2/TRBV6-3	CASSLLGLAGADEQFF	TGTGCCAGCAGTCTTCTCGGGCTAGCGGGAGCCGATGAGCAGTTCTTC
TRBJ2-3	NA	TRBD2	TRBV20-1	CSARNSGGPDTQYF	TGCAGTGCTAGGAATAGCGGGGGCCCAGATACGCAGTATTTT
TRBJ2-1	once	NA	TRBV20-1	CSASPDRVGNEQFF	TGCAGTGCTTCACCGGACAGAGTAGGTAATGAGCAGTTCTTC
TRBJ2-1	NA	NA	TRBV18	CASSTGRDNEQFF	TGTGCCAGCTCGACCGGGCGGGACAATGAGCAGTTCTTC
TRBJ1-1	NA	NA	TRBV12-3/TRBV12-4	CASSIGRNTEAFF	TGTGCCAGCAGTATCGGGAGAAACACTGAAGCTTTCTTT
TRBJ1-1	NA	NA	TRBV7-6	CASSRMGGNTEAFF	TGTGCCAGCAGCCGAATGGGGGGAAACACTGAAGCTTTCTTT
TRBJ2-2	few	NA	TRBV5-1	CASRPQGSGTGELFF	TGCGCCAGCAGACCGCAGGGGTCGGGGACCGGGGAGCTGTTTTTT
TRBJ2-5	NA	NA	TRBV7-9	CASSYTGTPGETQYF	TGTGCCAGCAGCTATACAGGAACCCCGGGGGAGACCCAGTACTTC
TRBJ1-2	NA	NA	TRBV6-5	CASSYTETTSVGYTF	TGTGCCAGCAGTTATACTGAGACGACGTCTGTAGGCTACACCTTC
TRBJ1-5	NA	NA	TRBV25-1	CASSDNRDYSNQPQHF	TGTGCCAGCAGTGATAACAGGGATTATAGCAATCAGCCCCAGCATTTT